One sample yielded the 14 T cell receptor beta chains listed below, sequenced in a study of blood T cell repertoires in COVID-19. Assay used: immunoSEQ multiplex PCR; TCRdb lists only in-frame clones, some missing. The sample includes over 120,000 clones, just under 85% of them seen just once. Sequencing was performed on PBMCs or T cells enriched from blood (not recorded which). These receptors originate from a man aged 45-65 years who had recovered from COVID-19.

The chain links TRBV5-1 to TRBJ2-7; D remains ambiguous. The V end lost 4 bases, the J end lost 0 bases, and 5 bases lay between the germline ends. Germline CDR1 and CDR2: SGHRS and YFSETQ. The length of the CDR3 is 12 residues. The DNA of the CDR3 is TGCGCCAGCAGCGGCCCCTCCTACGAGCAGTACTTC. This sequence encodes CASSGPSYEQYF.

This chain uses TRBV7-2 with TRBJ1-1; 8 bases are a match to TRBD1. The germline CDR1 and CDR2 sequences are SGHTA and FQGNSA. CDR3 length: 16 residues. The J segment lost 3 bases and the V segment lost 4 bases, leaving 10 bases of the junction unmatched. CDR3 amino acids: CASSSLPGQGYTEAFF. Here the CDR3 DNA reads TGTGCCAGCAGCTCCCTGCCCGGACAGGGATACACTGAAGCTTTCTTT.

This clone has just one count. The chain is built from TRBV11-2 and TRBJ2-5, with 11 nucleotides matching TRBD2. CDR1 and CDR2 from the germline V gene are SGHAT and FQNNGV. After removal of 7 bases from V and 7 bases from J, the junction contained 11 bases not matched to a gene. This CDR3 has 15 residues. The CDR3 DNA follows: TGTGCCAGCACATCCGGGACTAGCGGTTCAAGGACCCAGTACTTC. This sequence encodes CASTSGTSGSRTQYF. The full variable domain, completed using reference TRBV11-2 and TRBJ2-5, is EAGVAQSPRYKIIEKRQSVAFWCNPISGHATLYWYQQILGQGPKLLIQFQNNGVVDDSQLPKDRFSAERLKGVDSTLKIQPAKLEDSAVYLCASTSGTSGSRTQYFGPGTRLLVL.

This chain joins TRBV7-2 and TRBJ2-7, with 8 bases identical to TRBD1. The V gene end was trimmed by 5 bases and the J gene end by 2 bases; junction bases not matched to a gene: 8. The CDR3 is 15 amino acids. The germline V gene has CDR1 SGHTA and CDR2 FQGNSA. For the CDR3, the DNA is TGTGCCAGCAGCATAACCAGGGGGCCTACCTACGAGCAGTACTTC. Amino acids: CASSITRGPTYEQYF.

This CDR3 reads CASRDDRGRGSYTF. Here the CDR3 DNA reads TGTGCCAGCAGAGACGACAGGGGGCGCGGTAGCTACACCTTC. V and J are TRBV2 and TRBJ1-2; 10 nucleotides match TRBD1. V lost 6 bases, J lost 9 bases, and 10 bases stayed unmatched. Germline-derived CDR1 and CDR2 are SNHLY and FYNNEI. This CDR3 contains 14 residues.

V usage is TRBV9 and J usage is TRBJ1-2; unclear D gene. Germline CDR1 is SGDLS and CDR2 is YYNGEE. This CDR3 region has 16 residues. Trimming left V 0 bases short and J 5 bases short, with 17 bases between. CDR3 residues: CASSVGEVAVWYGYTF. The CDR3 bases are TGTGCCAGCAGCGTAGGAGAGGTGGCAGTTTGGTATGGCTACACCTTC.

The chain recombines TRBV19 with TRBJ2-5, with D maybe TRBD2 (6 bases). CDR1 and CDR2 (germline): LNHDA, SQIVND (reference sequence). This CDR3 comprises 15 residues. V was shortened by 3 bases and J by 2 bases, with 13 bases between the two germline ends. In nucleotides, the CDR3 is TGTGCCAGTAGTATTTCCGGGGGTTGGCAAGAGACCCAGTACTTC. Translated, it gives CASSISGGWQETQYF.

The chain recombines TRBV7-9 with TRBJ1-1; TRBD1 matches at 8 bases. The ends lost 3 bases at V and 5 bases at J; junction bases unmatched: 2. The germline V gene has CDR1 SEHNR and CDR2 FQNEAQ (reference sequence). The CDR3 has 13 residues. The CDR3 DNA follows: TGTGCCAGCAGCTTCAGGGGGCAGACTGAAGCTTTCTTT. It codes for CASSFRGQTEAFF.

V and J are TRBV5-4 and TRBJ1-6, with TRBD1 matching 9 bases. The CDR3 loop spans 15 amino acids. Germline V gene sequence: CDR1 SGHNT, CDR2 YYREEE (reference sequence). V lost 3 bases to trimming and J lost 9 bases; unmatched junction nucleotides: 7. This CDR3 is CASSSNRGQGSPLHF. In nucleotides, the CDR3 is TGTGCCAGCAGCTCAAACAGGGGGCAAGGTTCACCCCTCCACTTT.

This clone was seen many times. The V gene is TRBV6-1, the J gene TRBJ1-2, with TRBD1 matching 7 bases. This CDR3 spans 18 amino acids. The germline V gene has CDR1 MNHNS and CDR2 SASEGT. After removal of 2 bases from V and 0 bases from J, the junction contained 12 bases not matched to a gene. As DNA, the CDR3 is TGTGCCAGCAGTGAACTACTCGGACAGGTACCCCCTAACTATGGCTACACCTTC. This gives the protein CASSELLGQVPPNYGYTF.

The V call is TRBV9, the J call TRBJ2-7; TRBD2 might be the D (6 bases). The V and J ends lost 0 bases and 5 bases respectively, with 12 bases between them. This CDR3 region has 14 residues. CDR1 and CDR2 (germline): SGDLS, YYNGEE. CDR3 nucleotide sequence: TGTGCCAGCAGCGTAGACGGGGGTAATGACGAGCAGTACTTC. It encodes CASSVDGGNDEQYF.

V gene TRBV21-1 combines with J gene TRBJ2-4; TRBD1 is the table's D call, not checked against the DNA. TRBV21-1 is a pseudogene. There are 15 residues in the CDR3. The CDR3 protein is CASSKEGVAKNIQYF. CDR3 bases: TGTGCCAGCAGCAAAGAAGGGGTAGCCAAAAACATTCAGTACTTC.

The chain uses TRBV7-2 and TRBJ2-5, with 9 nucleotides matching TRBD2. V lost 2 bases and J lost 4; bases outside the gene matches: 8. Looked up from germline, CDR1 is SGHTA and CDR2 is FQGNSA. The CDR3 extends over 16 amino acids. CDR3 residues: CASSLLAGGAGETQYF. The DNA for the CDR3 is TGTGCCAGCAGCTTACTGGCGGGGGGGGCGGGAGAGACCCAGTACTTC.

V usage is TRBV15 and J usage is TRBJ2-3; the match to TRBD2 covers 8 bases. The CDR3 is made up of 15 amino acids. V shed 5 bases and J 1 base; nucleotides not matched to a gene: 5. Germline-derived CDR1 and CDR2 are LNHNV and YYDKDF (reference sequence). CDR3 loop: CATSGAGVGTDTQYF. CDR3 bases: TGTGCCACCAGCGGAGCGGGGGTGGGCACAGATACGCAGTATTTT.